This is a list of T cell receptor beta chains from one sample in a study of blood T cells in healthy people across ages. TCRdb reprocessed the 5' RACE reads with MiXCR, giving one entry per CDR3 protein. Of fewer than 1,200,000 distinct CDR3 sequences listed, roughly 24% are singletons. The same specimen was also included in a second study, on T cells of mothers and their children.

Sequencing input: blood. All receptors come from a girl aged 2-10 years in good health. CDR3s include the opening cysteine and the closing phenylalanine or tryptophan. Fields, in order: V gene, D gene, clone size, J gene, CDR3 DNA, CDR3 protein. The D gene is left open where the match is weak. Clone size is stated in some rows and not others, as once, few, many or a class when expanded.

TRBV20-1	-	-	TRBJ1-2	TGCAGTGCTAGACGGATGGGAGGTGGCTACACCTTC	CSARRMGGGYTF
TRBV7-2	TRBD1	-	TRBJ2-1	TGTGCCAGCAGCCTATTGGGAGGGACAGGGAATGAGCAGTTCTTC	CASSLLGGTGNEQFF
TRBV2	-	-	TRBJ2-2	TGTGCCAGCAGTGCATTAGCGGTGAACACCGGGGAGCTGTTTTTT	CASSALAVNTGELFF
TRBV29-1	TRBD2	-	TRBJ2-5	TGCAGCGTTACCACCGGGACTAGCGGCTTGTTCTACTTC	CSVTTGTSGLFYF
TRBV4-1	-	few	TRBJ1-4	TGCGCCAGCAGCCAAGATACGACGGGGGAGGAAAAACTGTTTTTT	CASSQDTTGEEKLFF
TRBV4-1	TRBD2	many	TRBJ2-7	TGCGCCAGCAGCCAAGTTTCAATGGCGGGAGCTCTCAACGAGCAGTACTTC	CASSQVSMAGALNEQYF
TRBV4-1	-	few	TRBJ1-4	TGCGCCAGCAGCCAAGATCACGGAGCAACTAATGAAAAACTGTTTTTT	CASSQDHGATNEKLFF
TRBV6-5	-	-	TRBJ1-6	TGTGCCAGCAGTTATGTTCGAGTTAATTCACCCCTCCACTTT	CASSYVRVNSPLHF
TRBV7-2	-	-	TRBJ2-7	TGTGCCAGCAGCTTAGATTGGAGGGGACAGACCTACGAGCAGTACTTC	CASSLDWRGQTYEQYF
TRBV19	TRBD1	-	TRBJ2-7	TGTGCCAGTAGTATCGATCAGGGGGCGAGCTACGAGCAGTACTTC	CASSIDQGASYEQYF
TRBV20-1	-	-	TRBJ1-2	TGCAGTGCTAGAGATCTTAGAGGGGGATATGGCTACACCTTC	CSARDLRGGYGYTF
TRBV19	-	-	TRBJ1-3	TGTGCCAGTCACGAGGGGCGGCACTCTGGAAACACCATATATTTT	CASHEGRHSGNTIYF
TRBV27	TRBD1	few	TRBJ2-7	TGTGCCAGCAGTGGATTGGACAGGGAAATGCGCGAGCAGTACTTC	CASSGLDREMREQYF
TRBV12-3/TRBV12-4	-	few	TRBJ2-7	TGTGCCAGCAGTTCCCAAGATAGCCGCGAGCAGTACTTC	CASSSQDSREQYF
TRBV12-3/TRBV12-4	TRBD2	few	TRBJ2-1	TGTGCCAGCAGTCTGCTAGCGGGGGGGAACTCCTACAATGAGCAGTTCTTC	CASSLLAGGNSYNEQFF
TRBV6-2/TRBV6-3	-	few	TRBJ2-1	TGTGCCAGCAGTTCTTCAAGTTCTCTAACCTACAATGAGCAGTTCTTC	CASSSSSSLTYNEQFF
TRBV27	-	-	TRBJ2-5	TGTGCCAGCACCTTCGACCATCTACAAGAGACCCAGTACTTC	CASTFDHLQETQYF
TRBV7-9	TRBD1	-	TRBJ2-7	TGTGCCAGCAGCGAGAAGGGACAGGGTACCTACGAGCAGTACTTC	CASSEKGQGTYEQYF
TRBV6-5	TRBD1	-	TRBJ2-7	TGTGCCAGCAGTTACTCCACTTGGGACAGGGGGCGGCTGCAGTACTTC	CASSYSTWDRGRLQYF
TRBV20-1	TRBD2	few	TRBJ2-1	TGCAGTGCCCCTAAACTAGCGAATGAGCAGTTCTTC	CSAPKLANEQFF
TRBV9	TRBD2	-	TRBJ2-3	TGTGCCAGCAGCGTAGGTCTCACTAGCGGGGCAGATACGCAGTATTTT	CASSVGLTSGADTQYF
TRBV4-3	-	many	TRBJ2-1	TGCGCCAGCAGCCAAGACAGGGACTCCTACAATGAGCAGTTCTTC	CASSQDRDSYNEQFF
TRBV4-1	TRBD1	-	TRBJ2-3	TGCGCCAGCAGTCCCCGGGACAGGGTGAGAGATACGCAGTATTTT	CASSPRDRVRDTQYF
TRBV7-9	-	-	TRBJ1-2	TGTGCCAGCAGCTCAGACAGTATGGGCTACACCTTC	CASSSDSMGYTF
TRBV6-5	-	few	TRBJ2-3	TGTGCCAGCAGCCGACGACAGGCGAGCACAGATACGCAGTATTTT	CASSRRQASTDTQYF
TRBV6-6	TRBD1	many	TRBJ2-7	TGTGCCAGCGAAGACAGGGCCTACGAGCAGTACTTC	CASEDRAYEQYF